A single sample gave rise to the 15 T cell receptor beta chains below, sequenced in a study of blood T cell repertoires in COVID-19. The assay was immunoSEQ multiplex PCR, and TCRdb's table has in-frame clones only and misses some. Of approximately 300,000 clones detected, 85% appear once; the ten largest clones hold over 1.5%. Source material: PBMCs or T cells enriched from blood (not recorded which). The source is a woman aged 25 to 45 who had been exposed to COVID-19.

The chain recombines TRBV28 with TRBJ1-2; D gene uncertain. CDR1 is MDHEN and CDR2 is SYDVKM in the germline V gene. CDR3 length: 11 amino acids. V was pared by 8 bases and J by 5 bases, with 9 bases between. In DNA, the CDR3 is TGTGCCAGCCGGGTCGAATATGGCTACACCTTC. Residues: CASRVEYGYTF.

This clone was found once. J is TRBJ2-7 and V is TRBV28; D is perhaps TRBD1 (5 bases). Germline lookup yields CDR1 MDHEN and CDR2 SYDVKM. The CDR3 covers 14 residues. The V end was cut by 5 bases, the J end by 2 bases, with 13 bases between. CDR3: CASSPQGFTYEQYF. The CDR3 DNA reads TGTGCCAGCAGTCCCCAGGGTTTCACCTACGAGCAGTACTTC. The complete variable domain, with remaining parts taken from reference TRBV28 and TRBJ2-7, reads DVKVTQSSRYLVKRTGEKVFLECVQDMDHENMFWYRQDPGLGLRLIYFSYDVKMKEKGDIPEGYSVSREKKERFSLILESASTNQTSMYLCASSPQGFTYEQYFGPGTRLTVT.

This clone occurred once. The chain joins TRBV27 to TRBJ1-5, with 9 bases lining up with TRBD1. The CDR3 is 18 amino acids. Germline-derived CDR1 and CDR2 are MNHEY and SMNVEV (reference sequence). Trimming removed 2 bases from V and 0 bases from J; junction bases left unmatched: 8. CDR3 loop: CASSLGGTGRTSNQPQHF. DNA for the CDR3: TGTGCCAGCAGTTTAGGCGGGACAGGGAGGACTAGCAATCAGCCCCAGCATTTT.

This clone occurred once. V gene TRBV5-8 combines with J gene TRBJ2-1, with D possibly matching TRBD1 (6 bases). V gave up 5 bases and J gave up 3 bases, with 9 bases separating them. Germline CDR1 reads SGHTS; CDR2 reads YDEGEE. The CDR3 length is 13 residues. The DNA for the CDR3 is TGTGCCAGCAGGGTGACAGGCTACAATGAGCAGTTCTTC. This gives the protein CASRVTGYNEQFF.

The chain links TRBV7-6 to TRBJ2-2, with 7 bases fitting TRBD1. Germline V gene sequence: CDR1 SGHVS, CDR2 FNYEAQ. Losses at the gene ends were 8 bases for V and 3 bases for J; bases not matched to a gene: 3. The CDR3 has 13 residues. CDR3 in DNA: TGTGCCAGCGGCGACAGGGACACCGGGGAGCTGTTTTTT. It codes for CASGDRDTGELFF.

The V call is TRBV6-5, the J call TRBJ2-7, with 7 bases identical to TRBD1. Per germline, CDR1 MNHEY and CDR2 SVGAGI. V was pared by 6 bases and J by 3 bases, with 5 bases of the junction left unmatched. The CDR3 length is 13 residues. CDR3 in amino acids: CASRQGQSYEQYF. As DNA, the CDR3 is TGTGCCAGCAGACAGGGACAGAGCTACGAGCAGTACTTC.

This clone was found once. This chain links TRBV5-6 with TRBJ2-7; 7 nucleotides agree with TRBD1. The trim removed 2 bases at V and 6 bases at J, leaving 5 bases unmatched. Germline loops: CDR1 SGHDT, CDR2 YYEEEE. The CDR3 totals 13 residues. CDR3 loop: CASSFVSGGEQYF. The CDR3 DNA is TGTGCCAGCAGCTTCGTCTCAGGGGGCGAGCAGTACTTC.

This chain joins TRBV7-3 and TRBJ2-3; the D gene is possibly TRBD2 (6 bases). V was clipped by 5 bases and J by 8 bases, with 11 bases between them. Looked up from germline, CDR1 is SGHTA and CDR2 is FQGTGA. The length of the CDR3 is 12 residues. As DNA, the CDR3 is TGTGCCAGCAGCCCTGTCGGGGGTACGCAGTATTTT. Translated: CASSPVGGTQYF.

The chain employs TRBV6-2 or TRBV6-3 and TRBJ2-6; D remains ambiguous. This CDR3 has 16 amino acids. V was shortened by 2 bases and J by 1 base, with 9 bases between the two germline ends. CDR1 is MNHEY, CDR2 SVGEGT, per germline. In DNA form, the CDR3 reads TGTGCCAGCAGTTACATAGCCGGGTCTGGGGCCAACGTCCTGACTTTC. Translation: CASSYIAGSGANVLTF.

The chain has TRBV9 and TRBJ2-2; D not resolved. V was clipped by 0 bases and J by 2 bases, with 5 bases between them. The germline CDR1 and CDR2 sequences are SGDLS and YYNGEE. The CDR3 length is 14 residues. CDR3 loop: CASSVALNTGELFF. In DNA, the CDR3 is TGTGCCAGCAGCGTAGCCCTAAACACCGGGGAGCTGTTTTTT.

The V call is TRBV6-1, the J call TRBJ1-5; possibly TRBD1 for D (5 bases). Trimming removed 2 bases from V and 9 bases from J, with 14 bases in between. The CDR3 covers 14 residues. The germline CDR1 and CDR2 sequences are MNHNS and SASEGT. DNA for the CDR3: TGTGCCAGCAGTGAACGAGGTAGGGGCTGGCCCCAGCATTTT. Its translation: CASSERGRGWPQHF.

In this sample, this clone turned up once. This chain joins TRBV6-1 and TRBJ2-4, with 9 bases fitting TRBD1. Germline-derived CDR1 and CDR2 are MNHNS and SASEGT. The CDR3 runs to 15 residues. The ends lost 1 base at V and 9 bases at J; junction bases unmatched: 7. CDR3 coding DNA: TGTGCCAGCAGTGAAGAAGTGGGACAGGGTAGCATTCAGTACTTC. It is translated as CASSEEVGQGSIQYF.

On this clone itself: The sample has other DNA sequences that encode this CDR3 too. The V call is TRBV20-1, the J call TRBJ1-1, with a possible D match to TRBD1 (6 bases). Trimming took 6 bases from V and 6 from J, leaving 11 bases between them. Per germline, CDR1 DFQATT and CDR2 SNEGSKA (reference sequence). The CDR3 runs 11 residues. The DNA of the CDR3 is TGCAGTGCCTACAGGGTGGCTGAAGCTTTCTTT. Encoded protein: CSAYRVAEAFF.

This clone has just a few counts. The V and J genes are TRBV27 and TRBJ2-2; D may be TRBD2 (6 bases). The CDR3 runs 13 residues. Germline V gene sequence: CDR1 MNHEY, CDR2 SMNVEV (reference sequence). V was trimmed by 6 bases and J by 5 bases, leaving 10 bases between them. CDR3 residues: CASSLGGTGELFF. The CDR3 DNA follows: TGTGCCAGCAGCCTGGGGGGTACCGGGGAGCTGTTTTTT.

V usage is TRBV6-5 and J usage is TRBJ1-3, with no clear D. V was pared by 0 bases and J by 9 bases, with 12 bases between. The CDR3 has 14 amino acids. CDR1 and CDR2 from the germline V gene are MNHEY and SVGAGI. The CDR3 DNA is TGTGCCAGCAGTTACTCCGGCACCCGGGGCACCATATATTTT. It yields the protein CASSYSGTRGTIYF.